These 25 T cell receptor beta chains were sequenced from one sample in a study of beta chain features in type 1 diabetes. Expressed TCRB transcripts were sequenced because the isolated RNA had all been reverse transcribed beforehand. The method was immunoSEQ multiplex PCR; TCRdb's version includes in-frame clones alone and lacks a portion of them. The repertoire holds about 140,000 clones, 6.5% to 8.5% seen once, with about 1.4% in the top ten. The sequencing sample was made of central memory CD4+ T cells from blood. These receptors came from a woman aged 25 to 39 in good health.

This clone was seen repeatedly, ten times or more. The V call is TRBV4-2, the J call TRBJ2-1, with D maybe TRBD2 (5 bases). Germline CDR1 and CDR2: LGHNA and YNFKEQ. CDR3 length: 13 amino acids. The V and J ends lost 0 bases and 10 bases respectively, with 10 bases between them. CDR3 sequence reads: CASSQDRRVEQFF. CDR3 coding DNA: TGTGCCAGCAGCCAAGACCGGCGGGTCGAGCAGTTCTTC.

The CDR3 nucleotides read TGTGCCAGCAGCTTATTCGGACTCGGGACCGGGGAGCTGTTTTTT. Its protein product is CASSLFGLGTGELFF. The chain links TRBV5-4 to TRBJ2-2; TRBD2 is a possible D gene (5 bases). V was trimmed by 2 bases and J by 5 bases, leaving 13 bases between them. Germline V gives CDR1 SGHNT, CDR2 YYREEE (reference sequence). The CDR3 loop spans 15 amino acids.

A few counts support this clone. The chain is built from TRBV2 and TRBJ2-5; D ambiguous. The V end lost 1 base, the J end lost 5 bases, and 8 bases lay between the germline ends. The CDR3 loop spans 13 amino acids. Germline CDR1 SNHLY, CDR2 FYNNEI. The CDR3 DNA follows: TGTGCCAGCAGTGAAGGGAGTTGGGAGACCCAGTACTTC. As protein: CASSEGSWETQYF. The variable domain in full, completed from reference TRBV2 and TRBJ2-5, reads EPEVTQTPSHQVTQMGQEVILRCVPISNHLYFYWYRQILGQKVEFLVSFYNNEISEKSEIFDDQFSVERPDGSNFTLKIRSTKLEDSAMYFCASSEGSWETQYFGPGTRLLVL.

There are a few counts of this clone. The CDR3 nucleotides read TGTGCCAGCAGTGAACCGGGGAACGAGCAGTTCTTC. This sequence encodes CASSEPGNEQFF. This chain joins TRBV2 and TRBJ2-1; weak D call: TRBD2 (5 bases). CDR1 SNHLY and CDR2 FYNNEI come from the germline V gene. The CDR3 has 12 residues. Trimming pared 2 bases from V and 10 bases from J, leaving 9 bases between.

This clone was observed a few times. The genes are TRBV2 and TRBJ1-1, with unresolved D. CDR1 is SNHLY, CDR2 FYNNEI, per germline. The V gene lost 4 bases and the J gene lost 2 bases, with 5 bases spanning the gap. The CDR3 totals 12 residues. CDR3 amino acids: CASSVRNTEAFF. CDR3 DNA: TGTGCCAGCAGTGTGAGAAACACTGAAGCTTTCTTT.

The V and J genes are TRBV5-1 and TRBJ2-3, with D unclear. The CDR3 spans 12 residues. Trimming pared 3 bases from V and 4 bases from J, leaving 6 bases between. Germline CDR1 and CDR2: SGHRS and YFSETQ. The CDR3 nucleotides are TGCGCCAGCAGCTCAACATCAGATACGCAGTATTTT. Translated: CASSSTSDTQYF.

Only a few counts were recorded for this clone. The chain carries TRBV2 and TRBJ1-5, with unresolved D. The CDR3 covers 14 residues. V lost 6 bases and J 3 bases, leaving 12 bases between the germline ends. The germline V gene encodes CDR1 SNHLY and CDR2 FYNNEI. The CDR3 nucleotides read TGTGCCAGCAGCGCCACGGGAGACAATCAGCCCCAGCATTTT. Translated: CASSATGDNQPQHF.

V is TRBV30 and J is TRBJ2-7; 7 bases align to TRBD2. The CDR3 spans 18 residues. Trimming took 1 base from V and 6 from J; bases not matched to a gene: 21. Looked up from germline, CDR1 is GTSNPN and CDR2 is SVGIG (reference sequence). This CDR3 is CAWSDYSLRLARPGEQYF. The CDR3 DNA is TGTGCCTGGAGTGACTATTCACTCCGACTAGCTCGACCTGGCGAGCAGTACTTC.

This chain uses TRBV9 with TRBJ2-7; TRBD2 matches 13 bases. The V gene's germline CDR1 is SGDLS and CDR2 YYNGEE. The junction had 8 bases not matched to a gene; V was cut back by 2 bases and J by 3 bases. There are 17 residues in the CDR3. The CDR3 sequence: CASSVRTSGRVYYEQYF. Here the CDR3 DNA reads TGTGCCAGCAGCGTCCGGACTAGCGGGAGAGTATACTACGAGCAGTACTTC.

This clone was seen just once. The chain couples TRBV19 to TRBJ1-2; D remains ambiguous. The CDR3 length is 18 residues. The germline gives CDR1 LNHDA, CDR2 SQIVND (reference sequence). Trimming took off 4 bases at V and 5 bases at J, with 26 bases between the two ends. The CDR3 bases are TGTGCCAGTAGTAAACCCGGAGATCTAAACGCTCAAATTTATGGCTACACCTTC. Amino acid sequence: CASSKPGDLNAQIYGYTF.

In its sample, this clone was seen a few times. The chain carries TRBV30 and TRBJ2-7; TRBD2 is a possible D gene (6 bases). This CDR3 is built from 13 residues. Germline V gives CDR1 GTSNPN, CDR2 SVGIG (reference sequence). V lost 3 bases and J lost 6, with 15 bases in between. Here the CDR3 DNA reads TGTGCCTGGAGGGGGGGAACCCGATCCGAGCAGTACTTC. Protein sequence: CAWRGGTRSEQYF.

This clone was observed a handful of times. The chain employs TRBV27 and TRBJ2-6, with D perhaps matching TRBD1 (5 bases). Germline assignment: CDR1 MNHEY and CDR2 SMNVEV (reference sequence). V was cut by 5 bases and J by 1 base, with 18 bases left in between. This CDR3 is built from 18 residues. The CDR3 DNA is TGTGCCAGCAGTCGGCAGGGCACTGCTACTTCTGGGGCCAACGTCCTGACTTTC. It translates to CASSRQGTATSGANVLTF.

The chain employs TRBV18 and TRBJ1-5; weak D call: TRBD1 (6 bases). Trimming cost V 1 base and J 0 bases, with 13 bases left between them. This CDR3 comprises 17 residues. Germline lookup yields CDR1 KGHSH and CDR2 LQKENI. The CDR3 loop reads CASSPRGQLNSNQPQHF. The CDR3 DNA reads TGTGCCAGCTCACCACGTGGACAGCTTAATAGCAATCAGCCCCAGCATTTT.

V usage is TRBV7-9 and J usage is TRBJ2-6; TRBD2 is a possible D gene (5 bases). Trimming removed 5 bases from V and 4 bases from J, with 18 bases in between. Germline CDR1 SEHNR, CDR2 FQNEAQ (reference sequence). This CDR3 is 17 amino acids long. This CDR3 is CASSLPMRARGANVLTF. The DNA for the CDR3 is TGTGCCAGCAGCCTTCCCATGAGGGCGCGGGGGGCCAACGTCCTGACTTTC.

This clone was seen more than once but under ten times. J is TRBJ2-5 and V is TRBV2; 9 nucleotides match TRBD2. The CDR3 loop spans 17 amino acids. The V gene's germline CDR1 is SNHLY and CDR2 FYNNEI. V was pared by 3 bases and J by 5 bases, with 13 bases of the junction left unmatched. CDR3 protein: CASSDRRGSGSSETQYF. The CDR3 coding sequence is TGTGCCAGCAGTGACCGTCGGGGTAGCGGGAGTAGTGAGACCCAGTACTTC.

The chain links TRBV9 to TRBJ1-4; 7 positions match TRBD1. Germline CDR1 and CDR2: SGDLS and YYNGEE. The CDR3 loop spans 15 amino acids. The J segment lost 2 bases and the V segment lost 3 bases, leaving 4 bases of the junction unmatched. The CDR3 DNA reads TGTGCCAGCAGCGGAACACAGGGGACTAATGAAAAACTGTTTTTT. Its protein is CASSGTQGTNEKLFF.

The chain links TRBV4-2 to TRBJ1-1; tentative D call: TRBD1 (5 bases). Trimming took off 0 bases at V and 0 bases at J, with 11 bases between the two ends. CDR3 length: 16 residues. Germline loops: CDR1 LGHNA, CDR2 YNFKEQ. The CDR3 sequence is CASSQDFGGVNTEAFF. The CDR3 DNA follows: TGTGCCAGCAGCCAAGATTTCGGGGGGGTGAACACTGAAGCTTTCTTT.

The CDR3 region is CASSPGWDRVGEQYF. CDR3 sequence (DNA): TGTGCCAGCAGCCCGGGCTGGGACAGGGTTGGCGAGCAGTACTTC. This chain uses TRBV7-2 with TRBJ2-7, with 9 positions matching TRBD1. The CDR3 has 15 residues. V was pared by 5 bases and J by 6 bases, with 11 bases of the junction left unmatched. Germline V lookup: CDR1 SGHTA, CDR2 FQGNSA.

The chain uses TRBV28 and TRBJ1-1, with TRBD1 as a possible D gene (5 bases). This CDR3 has 19 amino acids. CDR1 and CDR2 from the germline V gene are MDHEN and SYDVKM. The V end was cut by 5 bases, the J end by 2 bases, with 27 bases between. The CDR3 DNA reads as TGTGCCAGCAGTAGAATTCCGAAGGGGCCCTACACCTCAAACACTGAAGCTTTCTTT. Translated: CASSRIPKGPYTSNTEAFF.

V gene TRBV6-1 combines with J gene TRBJ1-5; the D gene is possibly TRBD1 (6 bases). The CDR3 is made up of 15 amino acids. V shed 4 bases and J shed 0 bases, with 10 bases lying between them. CDR1 and CDR2 from the germline V gene are MNHNS and SASEGT. The chain's CDR3 is CASSAYRDSNQPQHF. The CDR3 nucleotides are TGTGCCAGCAGTGCCTACAGGGATAGCAATCAGCCCCAGCATTTT.

CDR3 in DNA: TGTGCCAGCAGGGATAGGACAGGGGTGGACGAGCAGTACTTC. Translated, it gives CASRDRTGVDEQYF. The chain uses TRBV6-1 and TRBJ2-7; 9 positions match TRBD1. V lost 6 bases to trimming and J lost 5 bases; unmatched junction nucleotides: 8. CDR3 size: 14 residues. Germline-derived CDR1 and CDR2 are MNHNS and SASEGT.

A few counts support this clone. The chain combines TRBV30 with TRBJ2-7; TRBD1 matches 9 bases. This CDR3 has 14 amino acids. Germline trimming cut 4 bases from V and 3 bases from J; bases unmatched to any gene: 7. The germline V gene has CDR1 GTSNPN and CDR2 SVGIG (reference sequence). CDR3 nucleotides: TGTGCCTGGAAATCGGACAGGGGTATCTACGAGCAGTACTTC. Translating it yields CAWKSDRGIYEQYF. Full variable domain (remainder filled in from reference TRBV30 and TRBJ2-7): SQTIHQWPATLVQPVGSPLSLECTVEGTSNPNLYWYRQAAGRGLQLLFYSVGIGQISSEVPQNLSASRPQDRQFILSSKKLLLSDSGFYLCAWKSDRGIYEQYFGPGTRLTVT.

Points on this clone: The same CDR3 is also encoded by other DNA sequences in this sample. The chain combines TRBV20-1 with TRBJ2-1; no definite D call. Trimming took 4 bases from V and 5 from J, leaving 3 bases between them. The germline V gene encodes CDR1 DFQATT and CDR2 SNEGSKA (reference sequence). The CDR3 loop spans 10 amino acids. The CDR3 loop reads CSATDNEQFF. The CDR3 region has the DNA TGCAGTGCTACCGACAATGAGCAGTTCTTC.

This clone appeared a few times. This sequence joins TRBV4-2 and TRBJ1-4, with 8 bases fitting TRBD1. CDR1 and CDR2 from the germline V gene are LGHNA and YNFKEQ. This CDR3 is built from 16 residues. The V segment lost 5 bases and the J segment 10 bases; nucleotides outside the gene matches: 15. The CDR3 region is CASSWTSGTGDGKLFF. DNA for the CDR3: TGTGCCAGCAGCTGGACTTCCGGGACAGGTGACGGAAAACTGTTTTTT.

The V call is TRBV18, the J call TRBJ2-3; 11 bases line up with TRBD2. V lost 4 bases to trimming and J lost 0 bases; unmatched junction nucleotides: 9. This CDR3 is built from 18 residues. Germline CDR1 and CDR2: KGHSH and LQKENI. The CDR3 sequence: CASSLLAGASSSTDTQYF. The DNA for the CDR3 is TGTGCCAGCTCACTACTAGCGGGAGCGTCTTCTAGCACAGATACGCAGTATTTT.